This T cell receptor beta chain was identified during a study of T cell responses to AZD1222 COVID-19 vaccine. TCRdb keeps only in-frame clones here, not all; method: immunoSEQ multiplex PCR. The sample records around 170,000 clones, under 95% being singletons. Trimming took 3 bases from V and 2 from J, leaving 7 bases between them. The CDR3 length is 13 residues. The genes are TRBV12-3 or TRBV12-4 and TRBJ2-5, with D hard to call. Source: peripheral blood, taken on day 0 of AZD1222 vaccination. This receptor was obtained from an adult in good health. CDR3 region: CASSLRVQETQYF. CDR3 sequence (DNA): TGTGCCAGCAGTTTGAGAGTTCAAGAGACCCAGTACTTC.